This TCR beta chain is drawn from a study of T cell clones after liver transplantation. Looking at the study overall: Samples came from ITN030ST, which attempted immunosuppression withdrawal within 2 years of liver transplantation. Findings of the study overall: A significant post-transplant drop in circulating graft-donor-reactive CD4 TCRbeta sequences occurred in most of the 8 subjects.

The CDR3 spans 17 residues. Deletions cut 4 bases from V and 0 bases from J, with 14 bases between. In germline, CDR1 is SGHRS, CDR2 YFSETQ. The protocol was immunoSEQ multiplex PCR, while the TCRdb copy is restricted to in-frame clones and leaves out a portion. The data show roughly 74,000 clones, with 75% to 90% seen just once and about 0.6% held by the top ten. About this clone itself: Its specificity is unknown.

The chain has TRBV5-1 and TRBJ2-6, with D perhaps matching TRBD2 (6 bases). The specimen was CD4+ T cells from blood, collected before liver transplant. The TCR comes from a human donor who received a liver transplant. CDR3 in amino acids: CASSTGDRLSGANVLTF. In DNA form, the CDR3 reads TGCGCCAGCAGCACGGGGGACCGCCTCTCTGGGGCCAACGTCCTGACTTTC.